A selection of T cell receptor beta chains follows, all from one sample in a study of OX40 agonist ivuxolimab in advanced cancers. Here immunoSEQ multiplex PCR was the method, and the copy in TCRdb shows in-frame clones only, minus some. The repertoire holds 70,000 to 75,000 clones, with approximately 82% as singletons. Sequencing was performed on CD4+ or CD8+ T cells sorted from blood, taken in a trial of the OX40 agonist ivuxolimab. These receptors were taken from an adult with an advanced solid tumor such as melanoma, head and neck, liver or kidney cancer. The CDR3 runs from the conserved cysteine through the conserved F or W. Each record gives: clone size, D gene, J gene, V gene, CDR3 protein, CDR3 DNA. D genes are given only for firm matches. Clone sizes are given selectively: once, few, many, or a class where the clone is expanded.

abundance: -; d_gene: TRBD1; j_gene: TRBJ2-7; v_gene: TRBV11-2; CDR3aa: CASSPGQGFHEQYF; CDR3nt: TGTGCCTCGTCACCGGGACAGGGGTTCCACGAGCAGTACTTC
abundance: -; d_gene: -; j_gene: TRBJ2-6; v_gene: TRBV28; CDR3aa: CASSAPRVIGANVLTF; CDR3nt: TGTGCCAGCAGCGCCCCCCGGGTCATTGGGGCCAACGTCCTGACTTTC
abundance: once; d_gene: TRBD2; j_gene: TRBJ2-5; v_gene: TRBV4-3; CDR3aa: CASSQDPPQRGWGETQYF; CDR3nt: TGCGCCAGCAGCCAAGATCCCCCCCAGCGGGGGTGGGGGGAGACCCAGTACTTC
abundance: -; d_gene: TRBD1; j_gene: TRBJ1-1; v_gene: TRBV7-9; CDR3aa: CASSLGAGGLWNTEAFF; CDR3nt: TGTGCCAGCAGCTTAGGGGCAGGGGGACTGTGGAACACTGAAGCTTTCTTT
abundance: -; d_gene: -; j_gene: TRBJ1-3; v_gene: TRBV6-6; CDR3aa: CASSLGDTIYF; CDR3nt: TGTGCCAGCAGTTTAGGGGACACCATATATTTT
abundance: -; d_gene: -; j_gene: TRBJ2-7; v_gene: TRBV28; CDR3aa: CASSGPTMSPYEQYF; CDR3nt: TGTGCCAGCTCCGGCCCGACCATGAGCCCCTACGAGCAGTACTTC
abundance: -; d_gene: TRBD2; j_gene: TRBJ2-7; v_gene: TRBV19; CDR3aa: CARTVSGGAGYEQYF; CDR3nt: TGTGCCAGAACCGTTAGCGGGGGGGCCGGCTACGAGCAGTACTTC
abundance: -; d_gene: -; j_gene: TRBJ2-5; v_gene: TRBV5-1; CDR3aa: CASSPEGTGTQYF; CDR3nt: TGCGCCAGCAGCCCCGAGGGAACGGGGACCCAGTACTTC
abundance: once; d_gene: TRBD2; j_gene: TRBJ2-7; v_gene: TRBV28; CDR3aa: CASSLFGTSGSYEQYF; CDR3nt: TGTGCCAGCAGTTTATTTGGGACTAGCGGGAGTTACGAGCAGTACTTC
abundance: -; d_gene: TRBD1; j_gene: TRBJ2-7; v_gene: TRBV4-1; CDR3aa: CASSQVGTARSHEQYF; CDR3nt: TGCGCCAGCAGCCAAGTAGGGACAGCTCGGTCCCACGAGCAGTACTTC
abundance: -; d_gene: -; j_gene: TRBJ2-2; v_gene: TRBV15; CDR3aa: CATSRGWTGELFF; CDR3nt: TGTGCCACCAGCCGTGGTTGGACCGGGGAGCTGTTTTTT
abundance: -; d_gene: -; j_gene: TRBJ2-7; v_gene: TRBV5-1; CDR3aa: CASSSQGEQYF; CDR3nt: TGCGCCAGCAGTTCTCAGGGCGAGCAGTACTTC
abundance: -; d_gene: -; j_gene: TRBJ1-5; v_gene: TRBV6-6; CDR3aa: CASSLVRQPQHF; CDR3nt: TGTGCCAGCAGCCTCGTTAGACAGCCCCAGCATTTT
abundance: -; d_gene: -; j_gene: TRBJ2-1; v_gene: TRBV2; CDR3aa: CASMREQTPFRNEQFF; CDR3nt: TGTGCCAGCATGCGAGAACAGACCCCTTTTCGCAATGAGCAGTTCTTC
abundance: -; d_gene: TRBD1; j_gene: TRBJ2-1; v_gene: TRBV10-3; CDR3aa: CAISGTGDNEQFF; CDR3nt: TGTGCCATCAGTGGGACAGGCGACAATGAGCAGTTCTTC
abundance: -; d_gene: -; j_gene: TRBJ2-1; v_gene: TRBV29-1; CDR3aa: CSGLWLGDEQFF; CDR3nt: TGCAGCGGCCTCTGGCTTGGGGATGAGCAGTTCTTC
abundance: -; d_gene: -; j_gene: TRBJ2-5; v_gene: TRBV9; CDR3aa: CASSVGGGRQETQYF; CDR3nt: TGTGCCAGCAGCGTAGGTGGGGGTCGCCAAGAGACCCAGTACTTC
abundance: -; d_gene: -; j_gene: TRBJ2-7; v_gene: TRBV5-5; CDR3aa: CASSLVQGWTYEQYF; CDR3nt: TGTGCCAGCAGCTTGGTGCAGGGTTGGACCTACGAGCAGTACTTC
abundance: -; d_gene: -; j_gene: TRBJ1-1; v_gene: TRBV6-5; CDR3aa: CASSYGGSTEAFF; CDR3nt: TGTGCCAGCAGTTACGGGGGCAGCACTGAAGCTTTCTTT
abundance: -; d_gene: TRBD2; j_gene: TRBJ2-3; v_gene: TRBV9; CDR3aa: CASSVAGGLAGRDTQYF; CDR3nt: TGTGCCAGCAGCGTAGCTGGGGGACTAGCGGGAAGGGATACGCAGTATTTT
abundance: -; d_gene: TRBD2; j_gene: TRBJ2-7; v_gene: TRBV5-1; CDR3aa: CASSSGGTGLHNEQYF; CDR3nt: TGCGCCAGCAGCTCGGGGGGGACGGGTCTACACAACGAGCAGTACTTC
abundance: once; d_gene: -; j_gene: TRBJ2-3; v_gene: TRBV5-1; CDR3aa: CASSLENRHTDTQYF; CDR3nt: TGCGCCAGCAGCCTCGAAAACAGACACACAGATACGCAGTATTTT
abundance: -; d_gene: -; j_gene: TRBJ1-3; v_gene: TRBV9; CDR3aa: CASSVGTVSGNTIYF; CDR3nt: TGTGCCAGCAGCGTAGGGACTGTCTCTGGAAACACCATATATTTT
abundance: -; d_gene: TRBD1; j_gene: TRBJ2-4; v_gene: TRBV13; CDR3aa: CASSLQGSGAKNIQYF; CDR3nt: TGTGCCAGCAGCCTACAGGGGAGTGGGGCCAAAAACATTCAGTACTTC
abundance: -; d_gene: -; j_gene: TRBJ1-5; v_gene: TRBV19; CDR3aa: CASSMRNQPQHF; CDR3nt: TGTGCCAGTAGTATGAGAAATCAGCCCCAGCATTTT
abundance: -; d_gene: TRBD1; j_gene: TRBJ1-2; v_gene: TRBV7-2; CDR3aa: CASSSTAGTEAYGYTF; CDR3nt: TGTGCCAGCAGCTCCACTGCTGGGACAGAGGCTTATGGCTACACCTTC
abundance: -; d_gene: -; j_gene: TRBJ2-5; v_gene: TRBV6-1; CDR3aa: CASSEGYQETQYF; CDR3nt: TGTGCCAGCAGTGAGGGGTACCAAGAGACCCAGTACTTC
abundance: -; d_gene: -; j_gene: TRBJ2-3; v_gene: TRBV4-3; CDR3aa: CASSQDRASTDTQYF; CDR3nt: TGCGCCAGCAGCCAAGATCGAGCTAGCACAGATACGCAGTATTTT
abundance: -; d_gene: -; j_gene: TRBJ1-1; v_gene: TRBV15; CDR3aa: CATSRADLNTEAFF; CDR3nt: TGTGCCACCTCCAGGGCAGACTTAAACACTGAAGCTTTCTTT
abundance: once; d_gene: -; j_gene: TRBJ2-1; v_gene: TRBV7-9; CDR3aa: CASSLTSYGGGRVYEQFF; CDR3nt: TGTGCCAGCAGCTTAACGAGTTACGGAGGTGGGCGCGTGTATGAGCAGTTCTTC
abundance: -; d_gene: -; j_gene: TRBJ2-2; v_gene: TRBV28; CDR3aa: CASSYAGTMFF; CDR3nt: TGTGCCAGCAGTTATGCTGGGACGATGTTTTTT
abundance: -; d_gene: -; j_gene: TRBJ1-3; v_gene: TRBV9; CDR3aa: CASSVGLDSGNTIYF; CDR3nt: TGTGCCAGCAGCGTCGGTCTGGACTCTGGAAACACCATATATTTT